A selection of T cell receptor beta chains follows, all from one sample in a study of blood T cells in healthy people across ages. Each CDR3 protein gets one entry after TCRdb re-called the 5' RACE reads with MiXCR. The sample comprises some 700,000 distinct CDR3 sequences, roughly 47% of which are singletons, and roughly 19% rests with the top ten. The sample taken for sequencing was blood. The receptors stem from a woman between 55 and 75 years old in good health. CDR3s include the opening cysteine and the closing phenylalanine or tryptophan. Each record gives: D gene, J gene, V gene, clone size, CDR3 protein, CDR3 DNA. A D gene is named only where the DNA matches it firmly. Rows give clone size only sometimes, using once, few, many, or a class for an expanded clone.

>.|TRBJ1-2|TRBV3-1|few
CASSPGTLGYDYGYTF
TGTGCCAGCAGTCCCGGGACTTTGGGCTACGACTATGGCTACACCTTC
>.|TRBJ2-3|TRBV7-3|once
CASSPWRAGTDTQYF
TGTGCCAGCAGCCCCTGGCGGGCAGGCACAGATACGCAGTATTTT
>.|TRBJ1-2|TRBV6-2/TRBV6-3|.
CASSQPDTVGYTF
TGTGCCAGCAGTCAACCCGACACGGTTGGCTACACCTTC
>TRBD1|TRBJ2-3|TRBV12-3/TRBV12-4|many
CASSLGQGRYF
TGTGCCAGCAGTCTCGGACAGGGGCGGTATTTT
>TRBD2|TRBJ2-6|TRBV27|.
CASSRTRPITVSGANVLTF
TGTGCCAGCAGTCGGACTAGACCTATCACAGTCTCTGGGGCCAACGTCCTGACTTTC
>.|TRBJ2-3|TRBV30|.
CAWSIRPPDSLTDTQYF
TGTGCCTGGAGTATCCGGCCTCCTGACTCGCTCACAGATACGCAGTATTTT
>.|TRBJ2-3|TRBV29-1|.
CSVGSGSTDTQYF
TGCAGCGTTGGTAGCGGTAGCACAGATACGCAGTATTTT
>TRBD1|TRBJ2-5|TRBV9|few
CASSPGQGSGETQYF
TGTGCCAGCAGCCCGGGACAGGGGAGTGGTGAGACCCAGTACTTC
>.|TRBJ2-7|TRBV21-1|many
CASSKKWTSVYEQYF
TGTGCCAGCAGCAAAAAATGGACCAGCGTGTACGAGCAGTACTTC
>.|TRBJ1-5|TRBV21-1|.
CASSNPPDRGRSNQPQHF
TGTGCCAGCAGCAATCCCCCGGACAGGGGACGCAGCAATCAGCCCCAGCATTTT
>.|TRBJ2-3|TRBV27|.
CASSSRLGDTQYF
TGTGCCAGCAGTTCCCGACTGGGAGATACGCAGTATTTT
>.|TRBJ2-1|TRBV30|.
CAWSVGDEQFF
TGTGCCTGGAGTGTAGGTGATGAGCAGTTCTTC
>.|TRBJ2-3|TRBV6-6|.
CASRDSSTDTQYF
TGTGCCAGCAGGGACAGTAGCACAGATACGCAGTATTTT
>TRBD2|TRBJ2-1|TRBV7-3|.
CASSLKASGGVDEQFF
TGTGCCAGCAGCTTGAAGGCTAGCGGGGGGGTGGATGAGCAGTTCTTC
>.|TRBJ2-7|TRBV10-3|.
CAISERGSDEQYF
TGTGCCATCAGTGAAAGGGGGAGCGACGAGCAGTACTTC
>.|TRBJ1-1|TRBV7-8|few
CASSFLGQYSEAFF
TGTGCCAGCAGCTTTCTTGGACAATACTCTGAAGCTTTCTTT
>.|TRBJ1-4|TRBV7-9|.
CASSLNSGPLPLFF
TGTGCCAGCAGCCTAAACTCAGGACCGCTGCCCCTGTTTTTT
>.|TRBJ2-7|TRBV4-1|few
CASSQLQTQGYEQYF
TGCGCCAGCAGCCAGCTCCAAACTCAGGGCTACGAGCAGTACTTC
>.|TRBJ2-5|TRBV20-1|.
CSAHRGAETQYF
TGCAGTGCCCATCGGGGTGCGGAGACCCAGTACTTC
>.|TRBJ2-5|TRBV9|.
CASSVAPGQHQETQYF
TGTGCCAGCAGCGTAGCGCCGGGACAACACCAAGAGACCCAGTACTTC
>TRBD2|TRBJ2-1|TRBV5-1|few
CASSSGTSGGALRNEQFF
TGCGCCAGCAGCTCCGGGACTAGCGGGGGGGCCCTTCGGAATGAGCAGTTCTTC
>TRBD2|TRBJ2-1|TRBV11-2|few
CASSLGRESHPSSYNEQFF
TGTGCCAGCAGCTTAGGGCGGGAGTCTCACCCTTCCTCCTACAATGAGCAGTTCTTC
>.|TRBJ1-6|TRBV7-2|few
CASSLDGPPLHF
TGTGCCAGCAGCTTAGACGGGCCACCCCTCCACTTT
>.|TRBJ2-1|TRBV4-1|.
CASSQSTFEQFF
TGCGCCAGCAGCCAATCTACGTTTGAGCAGTTCTTC
>.|TRBJ2-7|TRBV6-5|.
CASSILGGEQYF
TGTGCCAGCAGTATACTGGGAGGAGAGCAGTACTTC
>TRBD1|TRBJ2-3|TRBV12-3/TRBV12-4|.
CASSLGQAGDTQYF
TGTGCCAGCAGTCTCGGACAGGCCGGAGATACGCAGTATTTT
>.|TRBJ1-4|TRBV7-9|many
CASGSNEKLFF
TGTGCCAGCGGGAGTAATGAAAAACTGTTTTTT
>TRBD2|TRBJ2-5|TRBV10-3|many
CAISVSSTLGGETQYF
TGTGCCATCAGTGTGTCAAGCACTCTCGGGGGGGAGACCCAGTACTTC
>.|TRBJ2-3|TRBV7-2|few
CASSTPMGGPTDTQYF
TGTGCCAGCAGCACCCCAATGGGGGGCCCCACAGATACGCAGTATTTT
>TRBD1|TRBJ1-6|TRBV5-1|few
CASSATGDNNSPLHF
TGCGCCAGCAGCGCGACAGGGGATAATAATTCACCCCTCCACTTT
>TRBD1|TRBJ1-2|TRBV10-3|few
CAISTGESFYGYTF
TGTGCCATCAGCACAGGGGAGTCCTTTTATGGCTACACCTTC
>.|TRBJ2-7|TRBV24-1|.
CATSDSGRLSEQYF
TGTGCCACCAGTGATAGTGGGCGATTGAGCGAGCAGTACTTC
>TRBD2|TRBJ2-7|TRBV10-3|few
CAIHQGAGGAYEQYF
TGTGCCATCCACCAGGGAGCGGGAGGTGCCTACGAGCAGTACTTC
>TRBD2|TRBJ2-7|TRBV11-1|.
CASSLAHTSAEQYF
TGTGCCAGCAGCTTAGCTCATACTAGCGCCGAGCAGTACTTC
>TRBD2|TRBJ2-3|TRBV20-1|few
CSARDGGGVTDTQYF
TGCAGTGCTAGAGATGGCGGGGGGGTCACAGATACGCAGTATTTT
>TRBD1|TRBJ2-5|TRBV10-3|many
CAISESGQQETQYF
TGTGCCATCAGTGAGTCGGGACAGCAAGAGACCCAGTACTTC
>.|TRBJ1-2|TRBV7-9|.
CASSLATPIPLIGYTF
TGTGCCAGCAGCTTAGCAACACCGATTCCCCTCATTGGCTACACCTTC
>TRBD2|TRBJ2-7|TRBV9|few
CASSVRGGGIMGEQYF
TGTGCCAGCAGCGTAAGAGGCGGGGGGATAATGGGTGAGCAGTACTTC
>.|TRBJ2-1|TRBV3-1|few
CASSRTGTRGGEQFF
TGTGCCAGCAGCAGAACCGGGACGAGGGGTGGTGAGCAGTTCTTC
>TRBD2|TRBJ2-7|TRBV4-3|many
CASSQDGTSGSTIYEQYF
TGCGCCAGCAGCCAAGATGGGACTAGCGGGAGCACCATCTACGAGCAGTACTTC
>TRBD2|TRBJ2-5|TRBV7-3|.
CASSWGGNQETQYF
TGTGCCAGCAGCTGGGGAGGGAACCAAGAGACCCAGTACTTC
>TRBD1|TRBJ2-1|TRBV6-5|.
CASSYSQDRGMHEQFF
TGTGCCAGCAGTTACTCTCAGGACAGGGGTATGCATGAGCAGTTCTTC
>.|TRBJ1-6|TRBV20-1|.
CSANSRVKSPLHF
TGCAGTGCTAATTCCAGGGTGAAGTCACCCCTCCACTTT
>.|TRBJ2-1|TRBV21-1|.
CASSKGPNYPNEQFF
TGTGCCAGCAGCAAAGGACCTAACTACCCCAATGAGCAGTTCTTC
>TRBD1|TRBJ2-7|TRBV5-1|few
CASSKGQASYEQYF
TGCGCCAGCAGCAAGGGACAGGCCTCCTACGAGCAGTACTTC
>.|TRBJ2-7|TRBV6-5|once
CASSYSKGVYEQYF
TGTGCCAGCAGTTACTCGAAGGGGGTGTACGAGCAGTACTTC
>TRBD1|TRBJ1-6|TRBV12-3/TRBV12-4|many
CASSLDRGNSPLHF
TGTGCCAGCAGTTTGGACAGGGGTAATTCACCCCTCCACTTT
>TRBD2|TRBJ2-1|TRBV27|few
CASSFALAGTNEQFF
TGTGCCAGCAGTTTTGCACTAGCGGGGACCAATGAGCAGTTCTTC
>.|TRBJ2-3|TRBV5-1|.
CASSPSGGDGRTDTQYF
TGCGCCAGCAGTCCCTCCGGAGGTGATGGGAGGACAGATACGCAGTATTTT
>.|TRBJ2-7|TRBV21-1|many
CASRGETGVGEQYF
TGTGCCAGCAGAGGTGAGACAGGGGTTGGCGAGCAGTACTTC